This T cell receptor beta chain emerged from a study of blood T cell repertoires in COVID-19. Repertoires were generated with immunoSEQ multiplex PCR, while TCRdb's copy carries only in-frame clones and drops some. Among 250,000 or so clones listed, around 89% were seen once. V was clipped by 3 bases and J by 5 bases, with 10 bases between them. There are 12 residues in the CDR3. Germline CDR1 and CDR2: SQVTM and ANQGSEA. This sequence joins TRBV29-1 and TRBJ1-1, with D possibly TRBD1 on 6 matching bases. This clonotype originated in a young woman with acute COVID-19. The sequenced material came from PBMCs or T cells enriched from blood (not recorded which). The DNA of the CDR3 is TGCAGCGTTGATTCAGGGGTAACTGAAGCTTTCTTT. Translation: CSVDSGVTEAFF.